These T cell receptor beta chains were read from a single sample in a study of blood T cell repertoires in COVID-19. Produced via immunoSEQ multiplex PCR; TCRdb's table is partial and in-frame only. The sample shows around 140,000 clones, approximately 86% of them seen only once. Material for sequencing was peripheral blood. The receptors were gathered from a woman aged 70 to 79 with COVID-19, enrolled during active disease. CDR3s leave out the opening cysteine and the closing phenylalanine or tryptophan.

v_call	j_call	cdr3_length	cdr3_aa
TRBV5-1	TRBJ2-5	12	ASSLQGARETQY
TRBV9	TRBJ1-4	14	ASSPLGTAGNEKLF
TRBV6-5	TRBJ1-1	10	ASSLSGTEAF
TRBV7-7	TRBJ1-4	16	ASSYRGRGGTTNEKLF
TRBV10-2	TRBJ2-3	15	ASSGGLAGIFTDTQY
TRBV7-8	TRBJ1-1	9	ASSRVEWAF
TRBV2	TRBJ2-1	13	ASSPYSLSYNEQF
TRBV28	TRBJ1-4	15	ASSLIGDRGKNEKLF
TRBV10-1	TRBJ1-2	11	ASSEQGRYGYT
TRBV5-4	TRBJ2-1	14	ASSGTTGGGSNEQF
TRBV3-1/TRBV3-2	TRBJ1-1	17	ASSQDQRGTPQGNTEAF
TRBV2	TRBJ1-6	13	ASSEARVVHSPLH
TRBV7-8	TRBJ2-7	13	ASSLTRRRPYEQY
TRBV3-1/TRBV3-2	TRBJ1-4	12	ASSPPDRIEKLF
TRBV7-9	TRBJ1-6	13	ASSRDGDTNSPLH
TRBV5-4	TRBJ1-1	12	ASSKDRGDTEAF
TRBV3-1/TRBV3-2	TRBJ2-7	14	ASSQGTATLSYEQY
TRBV19	TRBJ2-4	12	ASSTQTGHDIQY
TRBV5-1	TRBJ2-7	14	ASSPKWRDRTYEQY
TRBV2	TRBJ1-3	13	ASSPGIGSGNTIY
TRBV7-9	TRBJ2-7	10	ASSSREGVKY
TRBV7-9	TRBJ1-2	12	ASSSGTGLYGYT
TRBV6-1	TRBJ1-1	17	ASSEESMGRMTMNTEAF
TRBV2	TRBJ2-1	15	ASSPRRQISSYNEQF
TRBV7-2	TRBJ1-2	14	ASTPPRSWRDYGYT
TRBV3-1/TRBV3-2	TRBJ2-1	14	ASSRLRTGGPNEQF
TRBV10-3	TRBJ2-7	13	AISPSGGASYEQY
TRBV7-9	TRBJ2-3	12	ASISGLLADTQY
TRBV7-6	TRBJ2-3	18	ASSLEVGTVELRGTDTQY
TRBV12-3/TRBV12-4	TRBJ1-2	11	ASSRGQPYGYT
TRBV3-1/TRBV3-2	TRBJ2-3	12	ASSLRSSEDTQY
TRBV30	TRBJ2-5	10	AWSAGEETQY
TRBV7-2	TRBJ1-2	12	ASSLVEGSDGYT
TRBV5-4	TRBJ1-2	12	ASSFPGQGSGYT
TRBV10-3	TRBJ2-1	13	AISEGTSGHNEQF
TRBV6-5	TRBJ1-6	12	ASRTVQGSSPLH
TRBV11-2	TRBJ1-6	12	ASSFFSSNSPLH
TRBV7-2	TRBJ2-1	13	ASSKTSRGYNEQF